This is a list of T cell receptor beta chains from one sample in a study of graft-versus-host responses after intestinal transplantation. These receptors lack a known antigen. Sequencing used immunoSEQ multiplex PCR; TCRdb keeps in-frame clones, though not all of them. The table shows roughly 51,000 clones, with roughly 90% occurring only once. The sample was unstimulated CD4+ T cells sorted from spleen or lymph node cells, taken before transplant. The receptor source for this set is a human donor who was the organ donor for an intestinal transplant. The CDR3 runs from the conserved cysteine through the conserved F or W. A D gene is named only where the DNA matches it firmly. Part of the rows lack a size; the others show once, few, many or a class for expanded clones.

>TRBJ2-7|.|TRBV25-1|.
TGTGCCAGCAGTACAAGCGGCCGACCCCACGAGCAGTACTTC
CASSTSGRPHEQYF
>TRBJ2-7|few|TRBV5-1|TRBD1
TGCGCCAGCAGCGGGGGACAGGGTCTAGGGGAGCAGTACTTC
CASSGGQGLGEQYF
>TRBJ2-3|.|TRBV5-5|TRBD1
TGTGCCAGCAGCCGGACAGGGGGTTGGACAGATACGCAGTATTTT
CASSRTGGWTDTQYF
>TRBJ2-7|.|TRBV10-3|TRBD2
TGTGCCATCAGGACCGGGACTAGCGTCTACGAGCAGTACTTC
CAIRTGTSVYEQYF
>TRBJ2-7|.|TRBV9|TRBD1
TGTGCCAGCAGCGTTGGACAGGGGTGGTACGAGCAGTACTTC
CASSVGQGWYEQYF
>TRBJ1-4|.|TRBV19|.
TGTGCCAGTACCCCCGGCCCACTCGAGGCAACTAATGAAAAACTGTTTTTT
CASTPGPLEATNEKLFF
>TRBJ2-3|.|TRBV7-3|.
TGTGCCAGCAGCTTAATTGGGACTTCCATGGGCACAGATACGCAGTATTTT
CASSLIGTSMGTDTQYF
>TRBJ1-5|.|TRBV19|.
TGTGCCAGTAGTATAGTGGGCAGGAGCAATCAGCCCCAGCATTTT
CASSIVGRSNQPQHF
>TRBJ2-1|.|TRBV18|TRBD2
TGTGCCAGCTCAGGCTCCGGGACTAGCTCCTACAATGAGCAGTTCTTC
CASSGSGTSSYNEQFF
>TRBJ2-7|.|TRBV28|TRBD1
TGTGCCAGCAGTCCCCCCGAGGGGGCGATTATCTACGAGCAGTACTTC
CASSPPEGAIIYEQYF
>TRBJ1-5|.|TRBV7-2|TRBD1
TGTGCCAGCAGCATAGGGACAGTCAGCAATCAGCCCCAGCATTTT
CASSIGTVSNQPQHF
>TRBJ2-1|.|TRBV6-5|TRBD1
TGTGCCAGCAGTAAAGACAGGGGGGGCTACAATGAGCAGTTCTTC
CASSKDRGGYNEQFF
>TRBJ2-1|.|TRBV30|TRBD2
TGTGCCTGGAGTCTCCAGGGGCTAGCGGGAAATGAGCAGTTCTTC
CAWSLQGLAGNEQFF
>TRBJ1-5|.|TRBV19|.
TGTGCCAGCCAAGACACGAGCAATCAGCCCCAGCATTTT
CASQDTSNQPQHF
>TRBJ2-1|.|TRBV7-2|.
TGTGCCAGCAGCTTACGGCGGTACTCCTACAATGAGCAGTTCTTC
CASSLRRYSYNEQFF
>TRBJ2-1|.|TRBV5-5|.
TGTGCCAGCAGCTACGTCCCCAGCTCCTACAATGAGCAGTTCTTC
CASSYVPSSYNEQFF
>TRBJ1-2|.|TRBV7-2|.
TGTGCCAGCAGCTTAGATAGAAGCGACTACACCTTC
CASSLDRSDYTF
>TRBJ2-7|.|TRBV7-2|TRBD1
TGTGCCAGCAGCTCCGAACCGGGACAGGGGATTTACGAGCAGTACTTC
CASSSEPGQGIYEQYF
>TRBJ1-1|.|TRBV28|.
TGTGCCAGCAGTGGGCCTACCCGGACTGAAGCTTTCTTT
CASSGPTRTEAFF
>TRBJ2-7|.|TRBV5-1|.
TGCGCCAGCAGCTTCAACACGAACTACGAGCAGTACTTC
CASSFNTNYEQYF
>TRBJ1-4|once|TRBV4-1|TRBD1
TGCGCCAGCAGCCTAAGAACAGGGGGCATTTCTACTAATGAAAAACTGTTTTTT
CASSLRTGGISTNEKLFF
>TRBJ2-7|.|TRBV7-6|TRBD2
TGTGCCAGCAGCTTATCTTACGGACGACTAGCGGGAGGCTACGAGCAGTACTTC
CASSLSYGRLAGGYEQYF
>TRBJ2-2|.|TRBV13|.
TGTGCCAGCTCCGGGGAAAGGTTCGCCGGGGAGCTGTTTTTT
CASSGERFAGELFF
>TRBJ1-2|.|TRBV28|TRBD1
TGTGCCAGCAGTCCGCCGGGACAGGGTGGGCTACTCTATGGCTACACCTTC
CASSPPGQGGLLYGYTF
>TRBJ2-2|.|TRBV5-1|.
TGCGCCAGCCGGTACACGGCCAGCGGAGGCGGGGAGCTGTTTTTT
CASRYTASGGGELFF